This entry describes one T cell receptor (beta chain). As yet, its antigen is unknown. The sample is drawn from a study of T cells in Graves' hyperthyroidism and ophthalmopathy. Study-wide results and limits: Ophthalmopathy was separated from stable hyperthyroidism by a 13 V-J model. Before onset, by a median of around six months, the model predicted ophthalmopathy.

From RNA transcripts, TCR beta CDR3 regions were amplified. A first-round RT-PCR of the TCR CDR3 used the HTBI primer set. TCRdb itself ran the multiplex PCR reads through MiXCR, one entry per CDR3 protein. The data contain about 600,000 distinct CDR3 sequences, 12% to 15% of them singletons. V was pared by 10 bases and J by 1 base, with 16 bases between. This CDR3 has 15 residues. CDR1 and CDR2 (germline): SNHLY, FYNNEI. Each person with ophthalmopathy scored at least 3 on the Clinical Activity Score, reached NOSPECS grade 4 or higher, and had been ill under 3 months. The genes are TRBV2 and TRBJ2-2; the D gene is possibly TRBD2 (6 bases). The source of this sequence is a woman aged 18-30 years with Graves' ophthalmopathy. Material for sequencing was blood. Here the CDR3 DNA reads TGTGCCAAAGGGAGGACAATCCTGAACACCGGGGAGCTGTTTTTT. This sequence encodes CAKGRTILNTGELFF. Based on the CDR3 plus reference TRBV2 and TRBJ2-2, the full variable domain is EPEVTQTPSHQVTQMGQEVILRCVPISNHLYFYWYRQILGQKVEFLVSFYNNEISEKSEIFDDQFSVERPDGSNFTLKIRSTKLEDSAMYFCAKGRTILNTGELFFGEGSRLTVL.